One and the same sample provided the 27 T cell receptor beta chains below, sequenced in a study of T cell repertoires in urothelial bladder cancer. Produced via immunoSEQ multiplex PCR; TCRdb's table is partial and in-frame only. Among about 10,000 clones listed, about three fifths were seen once. The specimen sequenced was tumor-infiltrating cells from bladder cancer. The receptors come from a human donor with urothelial carcinoma.

The CDR3 region is CASSFRTGINYGYTF. CDR3 sequence (DNA): TGTGCCAGCAGCTTCCGGACAGGGATTAACTATGGCTACACCTTC. This chain links TRBV5-4 with TRBJ1-2, with 8 bases that match TRBD1. CDR3 size: 15 residues. The trim removed 2 bases at V and 1 base at J, leaving 4 bases unmatched. In germline, CDR1 is SGHNT, CDR2 YYREEE (reference sequence).

This clone was found a few times. This chain connects TRBV2 to TRBJ1-6; TRBD1 aligns across 7 bases. Germline CDR1 is SNHLY and CDR2 is FYNNEI. The V segment lost 6 bases and the J segment 5 bases; nucleotides outside the gene matches: 4. This CDR3 comprises 14 residues. CDR3 coding DNA: TGTGCCAGCAGGGGGGACAGCGATAATTCACCCCTCCACTTT. This codes for CASRGDSDNSPLHF.

The sample holds a few counts of this clone. This chain links TRBV5-1 with TRBJ2-7; perhaps TRBD2 as D (6 bases). The CDR3 contains 14 residues. The V end was cut by 3 bases, the J end by 0 bases, with 10 bases between. From germline, CDR1 is SGHRS and CDR2 YFSETQ. CDR3 in amino acids: CASSSGLNSYEQYF. CDR3 nucleotides: TGCGCCAGCAGCTCCGGACTAAACTCCTACGAGCAGTACTTC.

The chain links TRBV19 to TRBJ1-2, with D unclear. With 0 bases removed from V and 4 bases from J, the gap between germline ends came to 9 bases. The CDR3 is made up of 14 amino acids. From germline, CDR1 is LNHDA and CDR2 SQIVND (reference sequence). CDR3 bases: TGTGCCAGTAGTATAGATCCAGAGGGCTATGGCTACACCTTC. Translation gives CASSIDPEGYGYTF. Full variable domain (missing parts from reference TRBV19 and TRBJ1-2): DGGITQSPKYLFRKEGQNVTLSCEQNLNHDAMYWYRQDPGQGLRLIYYSQIVNDFQKGDIAEGYSVSREKKESFPLTVTSAQKNPTAFYLCASSIDPEGYGYTFGSGTRLTVV.

Written as DNA, the CDR3 is TGTGCCAGCAGCTTCACCCGTGAGGGTACGCAGTATTTT. Amino acids: CASSFTREGTQYF. The chain couples TRBV5-4 to TRBJ2-3, with D maybe TRBD2 (5 bases). Germline lookup yields CDR1 SGHNT and CDR2 YYREEE (reference sequence). Deletions cut 2 bases from V and 8 bases from J, with 12 bases between. CDR3 length: 13 residues.

The chain has TRBV5-1 and TRBJ2-3; 7 positions match TRBD1. There are 16 residues in the CDR3. Germline V gene sequence: CDR1 SGHRS, CDR2 YFSETQ. V trimming: 2 bases; J trimming: 0 bases; junction bases outside the gene matches: 6. The CDR3 sequence: CASSFERGPSTDTQYF. DNA for the CDR3: TGCGCCAGCAGCTTTGAAAGGGGGCCAAGCACAGATACGCAGTATTTT.

In its sample, this clone ranks as medium-sized. V usage is TRBV6-1 and J usage is TRBJ2-7, with D tentatively TRBD2 (5 bases). The germline CDR1 and CDR2 sequences are MNHNS and SASEGT. With 8 bases removed from V and 3 bases from J, the gap between germline ends came to 8 bases. This CDR3 contains 11 residues. The CDR3 coding sequence is TGTGCCAGCGGTCGGGGCTACGAGCAGTACTTC. Amino acid sequence: CASGRGYEQYF.

J is TRBJ1-2 and V is TRBV15; possibly TRBD1 for D (5 bases). Per the germline V gene, CDR1 is LNHNV and CDR2 is YYDKDF (reference sequence). This CDR3 has 14 residues. Trimming took off 0 bases at V and 4 bases at J, with 9 bases between the two ends. The CDR3 spells CATSRDPQGYGYTF. CDR3 bases: TGTGCCACCAGCAGAGATCCCCAGGGCTATGGCTACACCTTC.

This clone was recorded a few times. The chain joins TRBV2 to TRBJ2-3; D uncertain. This CDR3 comprises 15 residues. V was clipped by 7 bases and J by 3 bases, with 17 bases between them. Germline V gene lookup returns CDR1 SNHLY and CDR2 FYNNEI. The CDR3 DNA sequence: TGTGCCAGCACACTCACACCAACCCTAACAGATACGCAGTATTTT. Its translation: CASTLTPTLTDTQYF.

This clone was found a few times. This chain uses TRBV6-1 with TRBJ1-3; perhaps TRBD1 as D (6 bases). The CDR3 runs 14 residues. The V and J ends lost 4 bases and 2 bases respectively, with 9 bases between them. Germline loops: CDR1 MNHNS, CDR2 SASEGT. Here the CDR3 reads CASSGSGAGNTIYF. CDR3 sequence (DNA): TGTGCCAGCAGTGGTTCAGGGGCTGGAAACACCATATATTTT.

V and J are TRBV30 and TRBJ2-1; D is perhaps TRBD1 (6 bases). Germline CDR1 GTSNPN, CDR2 SVGIG (reference sequence). The CDR3 is 16 amino acids. Deletions cut 1 base from V and 0 bases from J, with 13 bases between. In DNA, the CDR3 is TGTGCCTGGAGTGGGATAGGGACAAGCTCCTACAATGAGCAGTTCTTC. It codes for CAWSGIGTSSYNEQFF.

This clone has a single count. V and J are TRBV5-8 and TRBJ2-3; D remains ambiguous. Deletions cut 4 bases from V and 3 bases from J, with 9 bases between. Germline V gene lookup returns CDR1 SGHTS and CDR2 YDEGEE. The CDR3 is 13 amino acids. CDR3 nucleotides: TGTGCCAGCAGCCCGGACCGAACAGATACGCAGTATTTT. Protein: CASSPDRTDTQYF.

J is TRBJ2-3 and V is TRBV2, with a weak D call TRBD2 (5 bases). Germline assignment: CDR1 SNHLY and CDR2 FYNNEI. The CDR3 spans 15 residues. The ends were cut back, 6 bases at V and 3 bases at J, with 16 bases in the middle. The CDR3: CASSRTSEGTDTQYF. The DNA for the CDR3 is TGTGCCAGCAGCCGGACCTCAGAGGGAACAGATACGCAGTATTTT.

The chain employs TRBV27 and TRBJ2-1; tentatively, D is TRBD1 (5 bases). Trimming took 6 bases from V and 2 from J, leaving 11 bases between them. The CDR3 contains 14 residues. The germline CDR1 and CDR2 sequences are MNHEY and SMNVEV (reference sequence). DNA for the CDR3: TGTGCCAGCAGGCGACAGATCGCCTACAATGAGCAGTTCTTC. Protein product: CASRRQIAYNEQFF.

This chain joins TRBV10-1 and TRBJ2-1, with 9 bases fitting TRBD1. Germline V gene sequence: CDR1 WNHNN, CDR2 SYGVQD (reference sequence). V lost 10 bases to trimming and J lost 4 bases; unmatched junction nucleotides: 11. CDR3 length equals 15 residues. CDR3 coding DNA: TGCGCCACCTCCTCCGGGACAGGGCGTTACAATGAGCAGTTCTTC. Its protein product is CATSSGTGRYNEQFF.

This chain connects TRBV2 to TRBJ2-7; D might be TRBD2 (7 bases). The CDR3 length is 15 residues. Deletions cut 4 bases from V and 0 bases from J, with 13 bases between. Germline V lookup: CDR1 SNHLY, CDR2 FYNNEI. CDR3 in DNA: TGTGCCAGCAGTGCCTCGGGGGGCCACTCCTACGAGCAGTACTTC. This codes for CASSASGGHSYEQYF.

The chain is built from TRBV10-3 and TRBJ2-7; TRBD1 might be the D (6 bases). The germline V and J ends were trimmed by 10 bases and 1 base, with 11 bases remaining between them. The CDR3 sequence is 12 residues long. Germline assignment: CDR1 ENHRY and CDR2 SYGVKD. CDR3 bases: TGTGCCAGCACGGACAGTTCCTACGAGCAGTACTTC. This codes for CASTDSSYEQYF.

In its sample, this clone ranks as medium-sized. The chain couples TRBV7-2 to TRBJ1-4; D possibly corresponds to TRBD1 (5 bases). Germline V gene lookup returns CDR1 SGHTA and CDR2 FQGNSA. The CDR3 consists of 15 residues. Trimming shortened V by 2 bases and J by 1 base, and 8 bases separated the two germline ends. The CDR3 loop reads CASSLRGGTNEKLFF. CDR3 nucleotides: TGTGCCAGCAGCTTAAGGGGTGGAACTAATGAAAAACTGTTTTTT.

The gene calls are TRBV5-1 and TRBJ1-6; D might be TRBD1 (6 bases). Trimming left V 1 base short and J 11 bases short, with 13 bases between. The CDR3 has 14 residues. Germline lookup yields CDR1 SGHRS and CDR2 YFSETQ. CDR3 coding DNA: TGCGCCAGCAGCTTGACAGGGAAGGGGACACCCCTCCACTTT. It codes for CASSLTGKGTPLHF.

This clone has a single count. For the CDR3, the DNA is TGTGCCAGCAGCCCAGACCCAGGACCGAACACTGAAGCTTTCTTT. Its translation is CASSPDPGPNTEAFF. The chain is built from TRBV5-5 and TRBJ1-1; D unresolved. CDR3 length equals 15 residues. Germline CDR1 SGHKS, CDR2 YYEKEE (reference sequence). Trimming shortened V by 4 bases and J by 1 base, and 14 bases separated the two germline ends.

The V gene is TRBV14, the J gene TRBJ2-3, with 7 nucleotides matching TRBD2. The CDR3 sequence is 19 residues long. The germline gives CDR1 SGHDN, CDR2 FVKESK. Losses at the gene ends were 0 bases for V and 0 bases for J; bases not matched to a gene: 12. In DNA, the CDR3 is TGTGCCAGCAGCCAAGATAGGGCTAGCGGCGTCTCTAGCACAGATACGCAGTATTTT. Translation: CASSQDRASGVSSTDTQYF.

This clone was counted between two and nine times. The chain's CDR3 is CSVEIGTALAKNIQYF. DNA of the CDR3: TGCAGCGTTGAGATCGGGACTGCTCTCGCCAAAAACATTCAGTACTTC. The chain links TRBV29-1 to TRBJ2-4; possibly TRBD2 for D (6 bases). V lost 3 bases, J lost 1 base, and 16 bases lay in between. The CDR3 is 16 residues long. Germline CDR1 reads SQVTM; CDR2 reads ANQGSEA.

The rearrangement links TRBV2 to TRBJ1-4; no definite D call. The CDR3 sequence is 14 residues long. Trimming removed 6 bases from V and 3 bases from J, with 11 bases in between. Germline assignment: CDR1 SNHLY and CDR2 FYNNEI. CDR3 sequence: CASRITPANEKLFF. The CDR3 DNA reads as TGTGCCAGCAGAATAACCCCAGCTAATGAAAAACTGTTTTTT.

The gene calls are TRBV9 and TRBJ1-1; D is uncertain. Trimming pared 0 bases from V and 1 base from J, leaving 10 bases between. The CDR3 consists of 15 residues. In germline, CDR1 is SGDLS, CDR2 YYNGEE. CDR3 residues: CASSVASYRNTEAFF. The CDR3 coding sequence is TGTGCCAGCAGCGTAGCGAGCTACAGGAACACTGAAGCTTTCTTT.

The chain is built from TRBV2 and TRBJ2-7, with TRBD1 matching 10 bases. The CDR3 extends over 14 amino acids. Germline lookup yields CDR1 SNHLY and CDR2 FYNNEI. The V and J ends lost 3 bases and 11 bases, in that order; junction bases with no gene match: 10. The CDR3 DNA is TGTGCCAGCAGTGACGAGGCGGGACAGGGGTTGAAGTACTTC. This codes for CASSDEAGQGLKYF.

This clone was seen more than once but under ten times. The CDR3 coding sequence is TGTGCCAGCATTAAACAGGGGGCTGGGGCCAACGTCCTGACTTTC. This translates into CASIKQGAGANVLTF. The chain joins TRBV2 to TRBJ2-6, with 8 positions matching TRBD1. CDR3 size: 15 residues. CDR1 is SNHLY, CDR2 FYNNEI, per germline. Trimming at V came to 7 bases and at J to 2 bases, leaving 4 bases not matched to a gene.

This chain connects TRBV4-1 to TRBJ2-2, with 9 bases fitting TRBD1. This CDR3 region has 19 residues. The J segment lost 4 bases and the V segment lost 0 bases, leaving 12 bases of the junction unmatched. In germline, CDR1 is MGHRA, CDR2 YSYEKL. The CDR3 here is CASSQEGHRDRAITGELFF. For the CDR3, the DNA is TGCGCCAGCAGCCAAGAAGGTCACCGGGACAGGGCCATCACCGGGGAGCTGTTTTTT.